Here is one T cell receptor beta chain with its context. The antigen remains unidentified. The V gene's germline CDR1 is SGHDT and CDR2 YYEEEE. CDR3 length: 14 residues. V lost 3 bases, J lost 4 bases, and 13 bases lay in between. Unique molecular identifiers were incorporated during preparation of the TCRbeta library. MiXCR was run by TCRdb on the PCR reads, yielding one entry per CDR3 protein. The profile shows roughly 400,000 distinct CDR3 sequences, over 40% of them singletons. The data are from a study of T-cell reconstitution after alpha-beta-depleted transplantation in children. Findings and caveats of the study: When one year had passed after transplant, most T-cell counts and diversity came from newly produced T cells.

The chain links TRBV5-6 to TRBJ1-2, with a tentative D call TRBD1 (5 bases). This clonotype originated in a girl aged 2-15 years with aplastic anemia, due to receive a stem cell transplant. Sequences were derived from PBMCs, sampled before TCRalphabeta/CD19-depleted stem cell transplant. CDR3 residues: CASSSPGRTYGYTF. CDR3 in DNA: TGTGCCAGCAGCTCACCGGGACGGACCTATGGCTACACCTTC.